Listed here is a single TCR beta chain. Its antigen has not been determined. Per-base quality was not reported, and no clone a single base away is much larger than it. The CDR3 regions of human TCRbeta chains were analyzed by immunosequencing. In the paper's pipeline: Repertoire TCRs were matched against a reference library of SARS-CoV-2-specific TCRs generated with the MIRA antigen-specificity platform. Breadth meant the fraction of unique TCRs that were SARS-CoV-2-associated, whereas depth meant the fraction of total T cells that were SARS-CoV-2-associated. Each spike-specific TCR was assigned to its reactive spike region and to a CD4 or CD8 class using the MIRA data. Log10-transformed breadth and depth values were compared by one-way ANOVA with Sidak's multiple comparisons tests. This immuneACCESS table, as held by TCRdb, lists in-frame sequences with V and J called but not all clones. Of the missing ones, under half trace to an unresolved V gene in checked studies; the others have no known cause. Clone size and the V and J calls come from that table; the DNA yielded D and trimming. The sample includes some 150,000 clones, with roughly 80% observed a single time. The ten largest make up 3.5% to 5% of the sample.

In the paper's terms, the time point label means: baseline before first vaccination. In light of the paper, this sample's treatment or condition label describes: meningococcal conjugate vaccine given as trial control. Vaccinee samples came from UK trials COV001 and COV002, including a single-blind randomized controlled phase 2/3 trial of AZD1222 (ChAdOx1 nCoV-19) in healthy adults. For TCRbeta chain sequencing, PBMC samples from trial participants were taken at day 0 and at day 28 after the second dose. The CDR3 runs 14 residues from the cysteine to the valine. The DNA shown is the 42-base CDR3, in frame from base 1. CDR1 and CDR2 were assigned from the germline V gene as KGHSH and LQKENI. The junction carries 13 bases between V and J, which are trimmed by 2 bases and 5 bases respectively. This record comes from a study of T cell responses to AZD1222 COVID-19 vaccine (dated by TCRdb to about 2021). Turning to the overall study: A total of 233 trial participants underwent TCR sequencing, of whom about 210 had received two doses of AZD1222 and roughly 26 had received two doses of the MenACWY control vaccine. Trial participants were enrolled by age into subgroups of 18-55, 56-69 and 70-plus years, and roughly 150, 30 and 60 TCR-sequenced participants, respectively, were included in these subgroups.

Summary of the overall study and its limitations: After two AZD1222 doses, both the breadth and the depth of spike-specific TCRs were significantly higher than at day 0 and than in MenACWY recipients. No day 14 peak-response samples were available, so repertoires were characterized only after the peak T cell response. CD4 TCRs associated with the vaccine covered the entire spike protein, and the dominant responses were in regions 160-218 and 743-854. The 56-69-year group was small, and its depth increase did not reach significance, likely because of low power. Participants were mostly white British and included more females than males, and it was suggested by the authors that clonal diversity may have been underestimated. Reportedly, almost half of the unique spike-specific TCRs recognized epitopes lying outside the regions that are mutated in the B.1.351 and B.1.1.7 variants. Conclusions about previously exposed vaccinees were limited because only a handful of AZD1222 recipients were SARS-CoV-2 seropositive at baseline.

This receptor was identified in an adult in good health. Sequencing was performed on peripheral blood, taken on day 0 of MenACWY control vaccination. The V and J segments used are TRBV18 and TRBJ2-7; a weak D assignment points to TRBD2 (6 bases agree). At the DNA level, the sequence is TGTGCCAGCTCACCAGGACCGGGGGTCAACGAGCAGTACGTC. Its protein is CASSPGPGVNEQYV.